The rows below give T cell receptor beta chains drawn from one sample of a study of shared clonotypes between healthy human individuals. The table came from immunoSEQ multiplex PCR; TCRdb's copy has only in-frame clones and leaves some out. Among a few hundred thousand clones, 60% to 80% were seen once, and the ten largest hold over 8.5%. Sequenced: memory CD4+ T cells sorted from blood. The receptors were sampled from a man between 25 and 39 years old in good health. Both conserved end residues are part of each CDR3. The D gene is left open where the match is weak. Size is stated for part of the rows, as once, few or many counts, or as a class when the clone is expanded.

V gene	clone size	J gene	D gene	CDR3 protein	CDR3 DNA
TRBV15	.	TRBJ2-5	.	CATSRGADTGRETQYF	TGTGCCACCAGCAGAGGTGCTGATACGGGGCGCGAGACCCAGTACTTC
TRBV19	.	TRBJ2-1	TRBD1	CASGQGQVFNEQFF	TGTGCCAGTGGGCAGGGACAGGTATTCAATGAGCAGTTCTTC
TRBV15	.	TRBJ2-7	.	CATSREVSSYEQYF	TGTGCCACCAGCAGAGAGGTCAGTTCCTACGAGCAGTACTTC
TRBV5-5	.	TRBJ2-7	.	CASSGTFYEQYF	TGTGCCAGCAGCGGGACGTTCTACGAGCAGTACTTC
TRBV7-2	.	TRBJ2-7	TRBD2	CASSRPGLAGAQSSYEQYF	TGTGCCAGCAGCCGACCGGGACTAGCGGGAGCGCAAAGCTCCTACGAGCAGTACTTC
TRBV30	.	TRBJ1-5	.	CAWGTGSYQPQHF	TGTGCCTGGGGAACAGGGAGCTATCAGCCCCAGCATTTT
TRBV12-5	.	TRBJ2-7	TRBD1	CASGLVRTGGYEQYF	TGTGCTAGTGGTTTGGTGAGAACAGGGGGTTACGAGCAGTACTTC
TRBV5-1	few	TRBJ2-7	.	CASSSRTEYEQYF	TGCGCCAGCAGTTCCAGGACGGAGTACGAGCAGTACTTC
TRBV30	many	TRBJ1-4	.	CAWSVRALDRRSEKLFF	TGTGCCTGGAGTGTACGCGCTCTCGACAGGCGAAGTGAAAAACTGTTTTTT
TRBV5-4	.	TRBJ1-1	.	CASSLGGGEPEAFF	TGTGCCAGCAGCTTGGGGGGTGGAGAACCCGAAGCTTTCTTT
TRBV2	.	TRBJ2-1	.	CASSDGLVYNEQFF	TGTGCCAGCAGTGATGGGCTAGTATACAATGAGCAGTTCTTC
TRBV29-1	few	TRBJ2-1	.	CSVDGGEFF	TGCAGCGTTGACGGAGGAGAGTTCTTC
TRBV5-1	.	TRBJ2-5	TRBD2	CASSLVGLAGGPETQYF	TGCGCCAGCAGCTTGGTTGGCCTAGCGGGGGGGCCGGAGACCCAGTACTTC
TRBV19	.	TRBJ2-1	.	CASSPPYNEQFF	TGTGCCAGTAGCCCACCCTACAATGAGCAGTTCTTC
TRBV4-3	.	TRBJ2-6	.	CASSQDEVRADSGANVLTF	TGCGCCAGCAGCCAAGATGAAGTCCGGGCCGACTCTGGGGCCAACGTCCTGACTTTC
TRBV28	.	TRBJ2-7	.	CASSLQRSYEQYF	TGTGCCAGCAGTTTACAGCGATCCTACGAGCAGTACTTC
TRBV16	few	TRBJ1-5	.	CASSQSREPQHF	TGTGCCAGCAGCCAATCTCGTGAGCCCCAGCATTTT
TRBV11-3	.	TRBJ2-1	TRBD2	CASSSIWEGGNNEQFF	TGTGCCAGCAGCTCTATCTGGGAGGGAGGAAACAATGAGCAGTTCTTC
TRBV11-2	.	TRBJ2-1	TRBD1	CASSRDRMGNEQFF	TGTGCCAGCAGTCGGGACAGGATGGGGAATGAGCAGTTCTTC
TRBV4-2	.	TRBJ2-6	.	CASSQAGRPGANVLTF	TGTGCCAGCAGCCAAGCTGGGCGACCCGGGGCCAACGTCCTGACTTTC
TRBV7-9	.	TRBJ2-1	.	CASSLATRGSYNEQFF	TGTGCCAGCAGCTTAGCGACAAGGGGCTCCTACAATGAGCAGTTCTTC
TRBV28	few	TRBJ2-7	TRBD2	CASSTGLAGVSYEQYF	TGTGCCAGCAGTACCGGACTAGCGGGAGTTTCCTACGAGCAGTACTTC
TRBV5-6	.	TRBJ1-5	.	CASSLGKIQPQHF	TGTGCCAGCAGCTTGGGCAAAATACAGCCCCAGCATTTT
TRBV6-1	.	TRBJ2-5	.	CASSPGVQETQYF	TGTGCCAGCAGCCCAGGGGTTCAAGAGACCCAGTACTTC
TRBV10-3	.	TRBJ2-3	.	CAIGPTRQSSDTQYF	TGTGCCATCGGTCCGACTAGGCAATCATCAGATACGCAGTATTTT
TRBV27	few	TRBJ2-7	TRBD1	CASSWGQGAVDEQYF	TGTGCCAGCAGTTGGGGACAGGGGGCTGTGGACGAGCAGTACTTC
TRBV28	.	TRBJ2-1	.	CASSLTRVEQFF	TGTGCCAGCAGTTTAACCAGAGTTGAGCAGTTCTTC
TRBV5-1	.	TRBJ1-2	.	CASSLPGVNSYTF	TGCGCCAGCAGCCTGCCAGGGGTTAACAGCTACACCTTC
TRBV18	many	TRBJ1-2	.	CASSQSGTRNYGYTF	TGTGCCAGCTCACAGAGCGGGACAAGAAACTATGGCTACACCTTC
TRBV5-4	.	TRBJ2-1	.	CASSLGLGEQFF	TGTGCCAGCAGCTTGGGACTGGGTGAGCAGTTCTTC
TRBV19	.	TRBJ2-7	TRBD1	CASSPEGLQGFHEQYF	TGTGCCAGTAGTCCCGAAGGCTTACAGGGGTTCCACGAGCAGTACTTC
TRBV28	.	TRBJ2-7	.	CASRDPGPGSYEQYF	TGTGCCAGCAGGGATCCGGGCCCAGGAAGCTACGAGCAGTACTTC
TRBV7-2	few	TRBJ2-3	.	CASSPPPPRNTQYF	TGTGCCAGCAGCCCACCCCCTCCGCGGAATACGCAGTATTTT
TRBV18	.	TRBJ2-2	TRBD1	CASSRQGMDTGELFF	TGTGCCAGCTCACGACAGGGGATGGACACCGGGGAGCTGTTTTTT
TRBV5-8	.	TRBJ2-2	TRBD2	CASTQEGGRTGELFF	TGTGCCAGCACCCAAGAGGGAGGGCGGACCGGGGAGCTGTTTTTT
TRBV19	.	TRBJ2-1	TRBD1	CASSILVGTGSGQFF	TGTGCCAGTAGTATCTTGGTCGGGACAGGTTCGGGGCAGTTCTTC
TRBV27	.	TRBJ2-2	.	CASRLGQGTGELFF	TGTGCCAGCCGACTGGGGCAGGGGACCGGGGAGCTGTTTTTT
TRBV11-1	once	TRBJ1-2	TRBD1	CASSPRGQGSANYGYTF	TGTGCCAGCAGCCCCCGCGGACAGGGCTCAGCTAACTATGGCTACACCTTC
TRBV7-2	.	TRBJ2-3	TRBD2	CASSLKLAGGAPYF	TGTGCCAGCAGCTTAAAACTAGCGGGAGGGGCCCCGTATTTT
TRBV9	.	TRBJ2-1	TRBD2	CASSVGPSGGSNEQFF	TGTGCCAGCAGCGTAGGCCCATCCGGGGGGAGCAATGAGCAGTTCTTC
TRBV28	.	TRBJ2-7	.	CASSRGYEQYF	TGTGCCAGCAGTAGAGGCTACGAGCAGTACTTC
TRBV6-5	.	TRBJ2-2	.	CASRARGELFF	TGTGCCAGCAGAGCGAGGGGGGAGCTGTTTTTT
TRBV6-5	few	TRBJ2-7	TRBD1	CASSYLPGQGLYEQYF	TGTGCCAGCAGTTACTTACCAGGACAGGGTCTCTACGAGCAGTACTTC
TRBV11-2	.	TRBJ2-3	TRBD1	CASSLARGQGFTSTDTQYF	TGTGCCAGCAGCTTAGCCCGGGGACAGGGATTTACTAGCACAGATACGCAGTATTTT
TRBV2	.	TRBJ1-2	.	CASSLDGVNTNYGYTF	TGTGCCAGCAGTCTGGACGGGGTGAATACAAACTATGGCTACACCTTC